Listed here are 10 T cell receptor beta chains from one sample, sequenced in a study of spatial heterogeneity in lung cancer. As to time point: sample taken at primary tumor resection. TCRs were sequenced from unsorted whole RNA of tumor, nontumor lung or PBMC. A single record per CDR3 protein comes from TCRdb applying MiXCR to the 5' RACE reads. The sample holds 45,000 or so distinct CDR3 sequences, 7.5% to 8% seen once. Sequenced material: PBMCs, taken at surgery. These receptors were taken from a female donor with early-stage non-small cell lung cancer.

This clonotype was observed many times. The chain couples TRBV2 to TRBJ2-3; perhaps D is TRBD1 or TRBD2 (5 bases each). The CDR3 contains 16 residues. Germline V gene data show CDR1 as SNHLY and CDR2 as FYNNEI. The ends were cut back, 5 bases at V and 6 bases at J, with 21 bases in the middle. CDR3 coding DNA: TGTGCCAGCAGTACACCGGGACCGAACGTCCCGGATACGCAGTATTTT. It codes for CASSTPGPNVPDTQYF.

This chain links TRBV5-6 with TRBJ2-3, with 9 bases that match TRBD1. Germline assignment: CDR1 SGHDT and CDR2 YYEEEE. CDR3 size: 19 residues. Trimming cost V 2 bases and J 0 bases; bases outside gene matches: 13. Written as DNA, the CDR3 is TGTGCCAGCAGCTTCGTCTGGACAGGGGCGGCATCTAGCACAGATACGCAGTATTTT. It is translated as CASSFVWTGAASSTDTQYF. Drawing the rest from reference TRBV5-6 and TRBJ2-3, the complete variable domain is DAGVTQSPTHLIKTRGQQVTLRCSPKSGHDTVSWYQQALGQGPQFIFQYYEEEERQRGNFPDRFSGHQFPNYSSELNVNALLLGDSALYLCASSFVWTGAASSTDTQYFGPGTRLTVL.

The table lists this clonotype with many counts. This CDR3 is CSAIPRGGARQPQHF. CDR3 DNA sequence: TGCAGTGCTATACCAAGGGGGGGGGCGAGGCAGCCCCAGCATTTT. The gene calls are TRBV20-1 and TRBJ1-5; TRBD1 might be the D (6 bases). V gave up 4 bases and J gave up 7 bases, with 20 bases separating them. The CDR3 runs to 15 residues. Germline CDR1 and CDR2: DFQATT and SNEGSKA (reference sequence).

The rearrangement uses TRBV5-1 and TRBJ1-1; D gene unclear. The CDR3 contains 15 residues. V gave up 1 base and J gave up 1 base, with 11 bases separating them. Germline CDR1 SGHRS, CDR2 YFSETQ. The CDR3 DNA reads TGCGCCAGCAGCTTGATTTTTGAGGGGAACACTGAAGCTTTCTTT. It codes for CASSLIFEGNTEAFF.

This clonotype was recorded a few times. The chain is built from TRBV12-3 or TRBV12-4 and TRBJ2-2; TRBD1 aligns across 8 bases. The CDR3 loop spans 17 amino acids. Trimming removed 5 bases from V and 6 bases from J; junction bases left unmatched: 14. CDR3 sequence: CASSTIPGGALAGELFF. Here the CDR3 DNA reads TGTGCCAGCAGTACCATCCCAGGGGGCGCATTAGCCGGGGAGCTGTTTTTT.

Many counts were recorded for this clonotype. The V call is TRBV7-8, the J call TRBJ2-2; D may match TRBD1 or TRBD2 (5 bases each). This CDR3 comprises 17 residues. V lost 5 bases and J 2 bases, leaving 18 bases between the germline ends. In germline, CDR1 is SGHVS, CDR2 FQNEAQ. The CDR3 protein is CASSPPGAGINTGELFF. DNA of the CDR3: TGTGCCAGCAGCCCCCCCGGGGCCGGGATAAACACCGGGGAGCTGTTTTTT.

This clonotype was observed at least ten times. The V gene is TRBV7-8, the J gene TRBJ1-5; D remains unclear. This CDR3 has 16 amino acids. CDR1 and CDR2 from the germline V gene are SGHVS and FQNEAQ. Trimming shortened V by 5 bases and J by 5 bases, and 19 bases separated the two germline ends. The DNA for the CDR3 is TGTGCCAGCAGCCCACACGCTGACTTTGGCGATCAGCCCCAGCATTTT. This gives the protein CASSPHADFGDQPQHF.

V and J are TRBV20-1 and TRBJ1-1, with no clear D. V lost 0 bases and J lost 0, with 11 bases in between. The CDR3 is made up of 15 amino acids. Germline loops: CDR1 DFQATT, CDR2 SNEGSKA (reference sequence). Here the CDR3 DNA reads TGCAGTGCTAGAGATCGCGAACGCTTGAACACTGAAGCTTTCTTT. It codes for CSARDRERLNTEAFF.

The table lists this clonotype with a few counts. The DNA for the CDR3 is TGTGCCAGCAGCTTAGAGGTGCGGGGGGGTCGGGAGACCCAGTACTTC. This codes for CASSLEVRGGRETQYF. The V gene is TRBV7-2, the J gene TRBJ2-5; 9 bases map to TRBD2. This CDR3 contains 16 residues. The germline V gene has CDR1 SGHTA and CDR2 FQGNSA. The V gene end was trimmed by 1 base and the J gene end by 5 bases; junction bases not matched to a gene: 8.

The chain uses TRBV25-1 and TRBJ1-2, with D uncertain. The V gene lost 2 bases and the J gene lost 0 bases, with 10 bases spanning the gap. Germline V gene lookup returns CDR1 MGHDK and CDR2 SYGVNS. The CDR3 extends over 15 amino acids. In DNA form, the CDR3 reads TGTGCCAGCAGTGAAGTAACGGCTGCTAACTATGGCTACACCTTC. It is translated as CASSEVTAANYGYTF.